The rows below give T cell receptor beta chains drawn from one sample of a study of blood T cell repertoires in COVID-19. Sequencing was performed with immunoSEQ multiplex PCR; in TCRdb, only in-frame clones are kept and a portion is missing. The sample holds around 260,000 clones, approximately 90% seen once. The source material was PBMCs or T cells enriched from blood (not recorded which). The origin of the receptors is a woman aged 30 to 39 who had recovered from COVID-19. The CDR3 runs from the conserved cysteine through the conserved F or W. The order of the fields is clone size, D gene, V gene, CDR3 length, J gene, CDR3 protein, CDR3 DNA. The D gene is left open where the match is weak. Clone size is stated in some rows and not others, as once, few, many or a class when expanded.

clone size: .; D gene: TRBD2; V gene: TRBV28; CDR3 length: 15; J gene: TRBJ2-1; CDR3 protein: CASSLDGRSYNEQFF; CDR3 DNA: TGTGCCAGCAGTTTAGACGGGAGGAGCTACAATGAGCAGTTCTTC
clone size: .; D gene: .; V gene: TRBV19; CDR3 length: 15; J gene: TRBJ1-1; CDR3 protein: CASSIGGQRNTEAFF; CDR3 DNA: TGTGCCAGTAGTATAGGAGGGCAGAGGAACACTGAAGCTTTCTTT
clone size: .; D gene: .; V gene: TRBV19; CDR3 length: 14; J gene: TRBJ1-3; CDR3 protein: CASTETGIRNTIYF; CDR3 DNA: TGTGCCAGTACTGAAACAGGGATACGAAACACCATATATTTT
clone size: .; D gene: .; V gene: TRBV5-1; CDR3 length: 15; J gene: TRBJ1-4; CDR3 protein: CASSLGAGQNEKLFF; CDR3 DNA: TGCGCCAGCAGCTTAGGGGCAGGGCAAAATGAAAAACTGTTTTTT
clone size: few; D gene: .; V gene: TRBV28; CDR3 length: 14; J gene: TRBJ2-7; CDR3 protein: CATYTLAPSYEQYF; CDR3 DNA: TGTGCCACCTATACCTTAGCGCCGTCCTACGAGCAGTACTTC
clone size: .; D gene: TRBD1; V gene: TRBV29-1; CDR3 length: 14; J gene: TRBJ2-7; CDR3 protein: CSVQGQGVTYEQYF; CDR3 DNA: TGCAGCGTCCAGGGACAGGGAGTAACCTACGAGCAGTACTTC
clone size: .; D gene: TRBD1; V gene: TRBV30; CDR3 length: 14; J gene: TRBJ1-6; CDR3 protein: CAGGVGQGNSPLHF; CDR3 DNA: TGTGCCGGAGGGGTGGGACAGGGGAATTCACCCCTCCACTTT
clone size: .; D gene: TRBD1; V gene: TRBV27; CDR3 length: 16; J gene: TRBJ1-1; CDR3 protein: CASSHYRTGTGTEAFF; CDR3 DNA: TGTGCCAGCAGTCACTATCGGACAGGGACGGGGACTGAAGCTTTCTTT
clone size: .; D gene: .; V gene: TRBV9; CDR3 length: 14; J gene: TRBJ1-5; CDR3 protein: CASSVGQGNQPQHF; CDR3 DNA: TGTGCCAGCAGCGTCGGGCAGGGAAATCAGCCCCAGCATTTT
clone size: few; D gene: .; V gene: TRBV4-2; CDR3 length: 14; J gene: TRBJ2-7; CDR3 protein: CASTQGTGSYEQYF; CDR3 DNA: TGTGCCAGCACCCAAGGTACAGGATCCTACGAGCAGTACTTC
clone size: .; D gene: TRBD2; V gene: TRBV30; CDR3 length: 17; J gene: TRBJ2-2; CDR3 protein: CAWSTGLAGGRTGELFF; CDR3 DNA: TGTGCCTGGAGTACGGGACTAGCGGGAGGTCGAACCGGGGAGCTGTTTTTT
clone size: .; D gene: TRBD2; V gene: TRBV3-1/TRBV3-2; CDR3 length: 16; J gene: TRBJ2-5; CDR3 protein: CASSFGLAGVSETQYF; CDR3 DNA: TGTGCCAGCAGCTTCGGACTAGCGGGAGTTTCAGAGACCCAGTACTTC
clone size: .; D gene: .; V gene: TRBV28; CDR3 length: 15; J gene: TRBJ1-5; CDR3 protein: CASSPPQSPYQPQHF; CDR3 DNA: TGTGCCAGCAGTCCTCCACAGTCCCCCTACCAGCCCCAGCATTTT
clone size: .; D gene: TRBD1; V gene: TRBV27; CDR3 length: 15; J gene: TRBJ2-3; CDR3 protein: CASSSGQGVKNTQYF; CDR3 DNA: TGTGCCAGCAGTTCGGGACAGGGGGTTAAGAATACGCAGTATTTT
clone size: .; D gene: .; V gene: TRBV18; CDR3 length: 17; J gene: TRBJ1-1; CDR3 protein: CASSPGWQGLANTEAFF; CDR3 DNA: TGTGCCAGCTCACCCGGGTGGCAGGGCCTTGCGAACACTGAAGCTTTCTTT
clone size: .; D gene: TRBD2; V gene: TRBV7-2; CDR3 length: 14; J gene: TRBJ2-5; CDR3 protein: CASSLPGRSETQYF; CDR3 DNA: TGTGCCAGCAGCTTACCCGGGAGGTCAGAGACCCAGTACTTC
clone size: .; D gene: TRBD1; V gene: TRBV19; CDR3 length: 14; J gene: TRBJ1-2; CDR3 protein: CASSTTGGNYGYTF; CDR3 DNA: TGTGCCAGTAGTACGACAGGGGGCAACTATGGCTACACCTTC
clone size: .; D gene: TRBD2; V gene: TRBV9; CDR3 length: 17; J gene: TRBJ2-1; CDR3 protein: CASSAAIAGVGRDEQFF; CDR3 DNA: TGTGCCAGCAGCGCCGCCATAGCGGGAGTGGGGAGGGATGAGCAGTTCTTC
clone size: .; D gene: TRBD1; V gene: TRBV4-2; CDR3 length: 18; J gene: TRBJ1-3; CDR3 protein: CASSQDLGTGSSGNTIYF; CDR3 DNA: TGTGCCAGCAGCCAAGACTTGGGGACAGGGAGCTCTGGAAACACCATATATTTT
clone size: .; D gene: TRBD1; V gene: TRBV27; CDR3 length: 12; J gene: TRBJ1-2; CDR3 protein: CASSFTGGGYTF; CDR3 DNA: TGTGCCAGCAGTTTTACAGGGGGTGGCTACACCTTC
clone size: few; D gene: .; V gene: TRBV5-6; CDR3 length: 18; J gene: TRBJ1-1; CDR3 protein: CASSFFFTAAKKNTEAFF; CDR3 DNA: TGTGCCAGCAGCTTTTTTTTCACAGCCGCCAAGAAGAACACTGAAGCTTTCTTT
clone size: .; D gene: .; V gene: TRBV28; CDR3 length: 13; J gene: TRBJ2-7; CDR3 protein: CASRSPGAREQYF; CDR3 DNA: TGTGCCAGCAGGTCACCAGGGGCTCGGGAGCAGTACTTC
clone size: .; D gene: TRBD2; V gene: TRBV13; CDR3 length: 16; J gene: TRBJ2-5; CDR3 protein: CASSIRTSGQGETQYF; CDR3 DNA: TGTGCCAGCAGCATCAGGACTAGCGGGCAGGGAGAGACCCAGTACTTC
clone size: .; D gene: .; V gene: TRBV7-2; CDR3 length: 14; J gene: TRBJ1-2; CDR3 protein: CASSFPGAPGGYTF; CDR3 DNA: TGTGCCAGCAGCTTTCCAGGGGCGCCGGGTGGCTACACCTTC
clone size: .; D gene: TRBD2; V gene: TRBV2; CDR3 length: 16; J gene: TRBJ2-2; CDR3 protein: CASSRTSGSLTGELFF; CDR3 DNA: TGTGCCAGCAGTAGGACTAGCGGGAGTTTAACCGGGGAGCTGTTTTTT
clone size: .; D gene: TRBD1; V gene: TRBV11-1; CDR3 length: 15; J gene: TRBJ2-7; CDR3 protein: CASSLRQGASYEQYF; CDR3 DNA: TGTGCCAGCAGCTTACGACAGGGGGCATCCTACGAGCAGTACTTC
clone size: once; D gene: .; V gene: TRBV28; CDR3 length: 12; J gene: TRBJ1-5; CDR3 protein: CASSSGGQPQHF; CDR3 DNA: TGTGCCAGCAGTTCGGGGGGACAGCCCCAGCATTTT
clone size: .; D gene: TRBD1; V gene: TRBV28; CDR3 length: 15; J gene: TRBJ2-7; CDR3 protein: CASSTLGQGPYEQYF; CDR3 DNA: TGTGCCAGCAGCACCCTCGGACAGGGCCCCTACGAGCAGTACTTC
clone size: .; D gene: .; V gene: TRBV10-1; CDR3 length: 14; J gene: TRBJ1-2; CDR3 protein: CASSEGRNAYGYTF; CDR3 DNA: TGCGCCAGCAGTGAGGGGAGAAACGCCTATGGCTACACCTTC
clone size: .; D gene: TRBD2; V gene: TRBV5-6; CDR3 length: 18; J gene: TRBJ2-7; CDR3 protein: CASSPDRVAGSWKYEQYF; CDR3 DNA: TGTGCCAGCAGCCCTGATCGAGTAGCGGGATCCTGGAAATACGAGCAGTACTTC
clone size: once; D gene: .; V gene: TRBV28; CDR3 length: 11; J gene: TRBJ2-3; CDR3 protein: CASNLRDTQYF; CDR3 DNA: TGTGCCAGCAATTTACGAGATACGCAGTATTTT
clone size: .; D gene: TRBD1; V gene: TRBV5-4; CDR3 length: 13; J gene: TRBJ2-7; CDR3 protein: CASRPGTGDEQYF; CDR3 DNA: TGTGCCAGCAGACCCGGGACAGGGGACGAGCAGTACTTC
clone size: .; D gene: .; V gene: TRBV28; CDR3 length: 13; J gene: TRBJ1-5; CDR3 protein: CASRTDGNQPQHF; CDR3 DNA: TGTGCCAGCCGGACAGATGGGAATCAGCCCCAGCATTTT
clone size: .; D gene: .; V gene: TRBV27; CDR3 length: 15; J gene: TRBJ1-1; CDR3 protein: CASSLIAGMNTEAFF; CDR3 DNA: TGTGCCAGCAGTTTAATCGCAGGAATGAACACTGAAGCTTTCTTT
clone size: .; D gene: TRBD1; V gene: TRBV28; CDR3 length: 14; J gene: TRBJ2-7; CDR3 protein: CASSGGTGAYEQYF; CDR3 DNA: TGTGCCAGCAGTGGCGGGACAGGGGCCTACGAGCAGTACTTC
clone size: .; D gene: TRBD1; V gene: TRBV9; CDR3 length: 14; J gene: TRBJ1-4; CDR3 protein: CASSPGQGDEKLFF; CDR3 DNA: TGTGCCAGCAGCCCCGGACAGGGGGATGAAAAACTGTTTTTT
clone size: .; D gene: TRBD1; V gene: TRBV25-1; CDR3 length: 14; J gene: TRBJ1-2; CDR3 protein: CASRQRGTGLGYTF; CDR3 DNA: TGTGCCAGCCGACAAAGGGGGACAGGGCTTGGCTACACCTTC
clone size: .; D gene: .; V gene: TRBV6-5; CDR3 length: 12; J gene: TRBJ2-7; CDR3 protein: CASRSDYYEQYF; CDR3 DNA: TGTGCCAGCAGATCGGACTACTACGAGCAGTACTTC
clone size: .; D gene: .; V gene: TRBV7-9; CDR3 length: 13; J gene: TRBJ2-7; CDR3 protein: CASSFVAAYEQYF; CDR3 DNA: TGTGCCAGCAGCTTTGTAGCGGCATACGAGCAGTACTTC
clone size: .; D gene: TRBD1; V gene: TRBV28; CDR3 length: 12; J gene: TRBJ2-7; CDR3 protein: CASRDRVYEQYF; CDR3 DNA: TGTGCCAGCCGGGACAGGGTCTACGAGCAGTACTTC
clone size: .; D gene: .; V gene: TRBV6-1; CDR3 length: 14; J gene: TRBJ1-2; CDR3 protein: CATVGGGSNYGYTF; CDR3 DNA: TGTGCCACCGTAGGCGGGGGCTCTAACTATGGCTACACCTTC
clone size: .; D gene: .; V gene: TRBV4-1; CDR3 length: 13; J gene: TRBJ2-1; CDR3 protein: CASSQLSLNEQFF; CDR3 DNA: TGCGCCAGCAGCCAACTCTCCCTCAATGAGCAGTTCTTC
clone size: .; D gene: .; V gene: TRBV7-3; CDR3 length: 13; J gene: TRBJ1-1; CDR3 protein: CASSFSGNTEAFF; CDR3 DNA: TGTGCCAGCAGCTTCTCCGGGAACACTGAAGCTTTCTTT
clone size: .; D gene: .; V gene: TRBV12-3/TRBV12-4; CDR3 length: 13; J gene: TRBJ1-1; CDR3 protein: CASSLGENTEAFF; CDR3 DNA: TGTGCCAGCAGCCTAGGGGAGAACACTGAAGCTTTCTTT
clone size: .; D gene: TRBD2; V gene: TRBV5-8; CDR3 length: 15; J gene: TRBJ2-7; CDR3 protein: CASSLRGRIFYEQYF; CDR3 DNA: TGTGCCAGCAGCTTGCGCGGGAGGATATTTTACGAGCAGTACTTC
clone size: .; D gene: TRBD1; V gene: TRBV7-6; CDR3 length: 14; J gene: TRBJ2-1; CDR3 protein: CASSSRDRDNEQFF; CDR3 DNA: TGTGCCAGCAGCTCCCGGGACAGGGACAATGAGCAGTTCTTC
clone size: .; D gene: TRBD2; V gene: TRBV14; CDR3 length: 15; J gene: TRBJ2-1; CDR3 protein: CASSRTSGSRNEQFF; CDR3 DNA: TGTGCCAGCAGCAGGACTAGCGGGAGTCGCAATGAGCAGTTCTTC
clone size: .; D gene: .; V gene: TRBV25-1; CDR3 length: 14; J gene: TRBJ2-4; CDR3 protein: CASSEGLAKNIQYF; CDR3 DNA: TGTGCCAGCAGTGAAGGCCTAGCCAAAAACATTCAGTACTTC
clone size: .; D gene: .; V gene: TRBV5-5; CDR3 length: 15; J gene: TRBJ1-1; CDR3 protein: CASSLPRAANTEAFF; CDR3 DNA: TGTGCCAGCAGCTTGCCCAGGGCAGCGAACACTGAAGCTTTCTTT
clone size: .; D gene: .; V gene: TRBV29-1; CDR3 length: 13; J gene: TRBJ2-1; CDR3 protein: CSVDPLDQREQFF; CDR3 DNA: TGCAGCGTGGATCCCCTAGATCAGAGGGAGCAGTTCTTC
clone size: few; D gene: TRBD1; V gene: TRBV4-3; CDR3 length: 17; J gene: TRBJ2-6; CDR3 protein: CASSQEGTGDGANVLTF; CDR3 DNA: TGCGCCAGCAGCCAAGAAGGCACAGGGGACGGGGCCAACGTCCTGACTTTC
clone size: .; D gene: .; V gene: TRBV21-1; CDR3 length: 15; J gene: TRBJ2-7; CDR3 protein: CASSKGPGHYYEQYF; CDR3 DNA: TGTGCCAGCAGCAAAGGACCGGGACACTACTACGAGCAGTACTTC
clone size: .; D gene: TRBD2; V gene: TRBV13; CDR3 length: 15; J gene: TRBJ2-1; CDR3 protein: CASSLIAGGGDEQFF; CDR3 DNA: TGTGCCAGCAGCTTGATAGCGGGAGGTGGTGATGAGCAGTTCTTC
clone size: .; D gene: .; V gene: TRBV3-1/TRBV3-2; CDR3 length: 14; J gene: TRBJ1-1; CDR3 protein: CASSQVPGETEAFF; CDR3 DNA: TGTGCCAGCAGCCAAGTACCAGGCGAGACTGAAGCTTTCTTT
clone size: .; D gene: TRBD1; V gene: TRBV28; CDR3 length: 14; J gene: TRBJ1-5; CDR3 protein: CASSLGTDNQPQHF; CDR3 DNA: TGTGCCAGCAGTTTAGGGACAGACAATCAGCCCCAGCATTTT
clone size: .; D gene: .; V gene: TRBV11-3; CDR3 length: 15; J gene: TRBJ2-1; CDR3 protein: CASSLAGQHYNEQFF; CDR3 DNA: TGTGCCAGCAGCTTAGCCGGACAGCACTACAATGAGCAGTTCTTC